Reported below is one T cell receptor beta chain. Its antigen is unknown. The sample has other DNA sequences that encode this CDR3 too. The sample belongs to a study of shared clonotypes between healthy human individuals. There are 13 residues in the CDR3. Between the trimmed V and J ends, which lost 5 bases and 2 bases, there was a span of 10 bases. Germline CDR1 and CDR2: GTSNPN and SVGIG (reference sequence). Study findings and constraints: It was expected that sequencing depth would affect clonotype sharing among donors.

It was into CD45RA+ naive and CD45RA-negative memory subsets that the CD4+ cells were split. Each replicate PCR on the sorted subsets used 150 to 200 ng DNA (approximately 33,000 T cell genomes). Measured with immunoSEQ multiplex PCR; TCRdb has only the in-frame clones, and not every one. The repertoire has over 2 million clones, about 90% of them found once; the top ten carry approximately 0.4%. The chain links TRBV30 to TRBJ1-5; tentative D call: TRBD1 (5 bases). This clonotype originated in a man between 18 and 35 years old in good health. Some clones in this sample may be carry-over from other donors' samples. The sample was naive CD4+ T cells from PBMCs. Subset noted: CD45RA+ positively selected. Here the CDR3 reads CAWSEGGNQPQHF. The CDR3 bases are TGTGCCTGGTCCGAAGGGGGCAATCAGCCCCAGCATTTT.